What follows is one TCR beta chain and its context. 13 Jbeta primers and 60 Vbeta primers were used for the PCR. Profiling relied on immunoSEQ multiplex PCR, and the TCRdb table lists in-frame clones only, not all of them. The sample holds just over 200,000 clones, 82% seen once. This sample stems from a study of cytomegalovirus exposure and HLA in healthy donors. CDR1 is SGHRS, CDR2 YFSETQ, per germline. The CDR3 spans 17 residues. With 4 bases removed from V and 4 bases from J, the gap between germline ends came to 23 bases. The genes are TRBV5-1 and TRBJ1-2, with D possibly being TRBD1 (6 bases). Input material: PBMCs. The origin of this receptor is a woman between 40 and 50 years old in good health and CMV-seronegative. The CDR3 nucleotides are TGCGCCAGCAGCGGGCCCGGGGGGGCCGCCGGTTTCTATGGCTACACCTTC. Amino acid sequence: CASSGPGGAAGFYGYTF.